These 9 T cell receptor beta chains were sequenced from one sample in a study of post-analysis software for immune sequencing data. Prepared TCR beta cDNA libraries contained unique molecular identifiers. TCRdb called the PCR reads again in MiXCR, with one record for every CDR3 protein. The data contain fewer than 600,000 distinct CDR3 sequences, under 55% of them seen just once; the ten biggest clones take up 9.5% to 13%. Study-wide results and limits: In patients, TRBV5-6, TRBV5-1 and TRBV20-1 belonged to four or five TRBV segments found more frequently than in controls.

No cognate antigen is known for these TCRs. Sequenced: blood. These receptors all come from a girl aged 5-17 years with multiple sclerosis.

The sample holds one count of this clonotype. Relative to the germline gene, one junction end is altered; a read error may explain this. The J gene is TRBJ1-2, the V gene TRBV9; TRBD1 is a possible D gene (6 bases). Germline V lookup: CDR1 SGDLS, CDR2 YYNGEE. The CDR3 extends over 13 amino acids. This CDR3 reads CAGSVPGAYGYTF. In DNA, the CDR3 is TGTGCCGGCAGCGTCCCAGGGGCCTATGGCTACACCTTC.

The table lists this clonotype with a few counts. The chain uses TRBV18 and TRBJ1-2; 7 bases align to TRBD1. V lost 3 bases and J lost 8; bases outside the gene matches: 12. CDR1 and CDR2 from the germline V gene are KGHSH and LQKENI. This CDR3 comprises 15 residues. Here the CDR3 DNA reads TGTGCCAGCTCACCTTTAAGACAGGGAATAGTCGGCTACACCTTC. Protein: CASSPLRQGIVGYTF.

In this sample, this clonotype turned up once. The chain links TRBV20-1 to TRBJ2-1; 9 bases align to TRBD2. The CDR3 has 15 amino acids. V dropped 2 bases and J dropped 0; count of bases not matched to a gene: 2. Germline CDR1 is DFQATT and CDR2 is SNEGSKA (reference sequence). The CDR3 nucleotides are TGCAGTGCTAGACCGACTAGCGGCTCCTACAATGAGCAGTTCTTC. Translation: CSARPTSGSYNEQFF.

The J gene is TRBJ2-5, the V gene TRBV20-1; D remains ambiguous. The ends were cut back, 6 bases at V and 0 bases at J, with 8 bases in the middle. Per the germline V gene, CDR1 is DFQATT and CDR2 is SNEGSKA (reference sequence). The CDR3 consists of 12 residues. The CDR3 DNA follows: TGCAGTGCCACCGAGCACCAAGAGACCCAGTACTTC. Residues: CSATEHQETQYF.

This clonotype was seen just once. The J gene is TRBJ2-5, the V gene TRBV29-1; D is perhaps TRBD2 (7 bases). Gene TRBJ2-4 matches the end of the DNA better, so the J call may be wrong. The CDR3 loop spans 14 amino acids. CDR1 is SQVTM and CDR2 is ANQGSEA in the germline V gene. The chain's CDR3 is CSGGGRAGVHIQYF. In DNA form, the CDR3 reads TGCAGCGGCGGGGGCAGGGCTGGAGTCCACATTCAGTACTTC.

The CDR3 protein is CASSLAMEGPRNEQFF. The CDR3 coding sequence is TGCGCCAGCAGCTTGGCCATGGAGGGCCCCCGCAATGAGCAGTTCTTC. The V gene is TRBV5-1, the J gene TRBJ2-1, with a weak D call TRBD2 (6 bases). V was shortened by 0 bases and J by 6 bases, with 16 bases between the two germline ends. CDR1 and CDR2 (germline): SGHRS, YFSETQ. The CDR3 spans 16 residues. Based on the CDR3 plus reference TRBV5-1 and TRBJ2-1, the full variable domain is KAGVTQTPRYLIKTRGQQVTLSCSPISGHRSVSWYQQTPGQGLQFLFEYFSETQRNKGNFPGRFSGRQFSNSRSEMNVSTLELGDSALYLCASSLAMEGPRNEQFFGPGTRLTVL.

The gene calls are TRBV20-1 and TRBJ1-1; 8 bases are shared with TRBD1. With 5 bases clipped from V and 0 bases from J, the junction kept 8 bases outside the gene matches. CDR1 DFQATT and CDR2 SNEGSKA come from the germline V gene (reference sequence). This CDR3 comprises 15 residues. The CDR3 DNA reads TGCAGTGCTGGACAGGGAGGAGAGGTGAACACTGAAGCTTTCTTT. This codes for CSAGQGGEVNTEAFF.

V and J are TRBV6-6 and TRBJ1-1; 9 bases align to TRBD1. Germline CDR1 is MNHNY and CDR2 is SVGAGI (reference sequence). Germline trimming cut 2 bases from V and 1 base from J; bases unmatched to any gene: 2. The CDR3 is 15 residues long. The DNA for the CDR3 is TGTGCCAGCAGTTACCCGGGACAGGGGAACACTGAAGCTTTCTTT. Amino acid sequence: CASSYPGQGNTEAFF.

This chain uses TRBV29-1 with TRBJ1-3, with D unresolved. The V and J ends lost 3 bases and 0 bases respectively, with 6 bases between them. This CDR3 has 13 amino acids. Looked up from germline, CDR1 is SQVTM and CDR2 is ANQGSEA. This chain's CDR3 is CSVDHGSGNTIYF. As DNA, the CDR3 is TGCAGCGTTGATCACGGCTCTGGAAACACCATATATTTT.